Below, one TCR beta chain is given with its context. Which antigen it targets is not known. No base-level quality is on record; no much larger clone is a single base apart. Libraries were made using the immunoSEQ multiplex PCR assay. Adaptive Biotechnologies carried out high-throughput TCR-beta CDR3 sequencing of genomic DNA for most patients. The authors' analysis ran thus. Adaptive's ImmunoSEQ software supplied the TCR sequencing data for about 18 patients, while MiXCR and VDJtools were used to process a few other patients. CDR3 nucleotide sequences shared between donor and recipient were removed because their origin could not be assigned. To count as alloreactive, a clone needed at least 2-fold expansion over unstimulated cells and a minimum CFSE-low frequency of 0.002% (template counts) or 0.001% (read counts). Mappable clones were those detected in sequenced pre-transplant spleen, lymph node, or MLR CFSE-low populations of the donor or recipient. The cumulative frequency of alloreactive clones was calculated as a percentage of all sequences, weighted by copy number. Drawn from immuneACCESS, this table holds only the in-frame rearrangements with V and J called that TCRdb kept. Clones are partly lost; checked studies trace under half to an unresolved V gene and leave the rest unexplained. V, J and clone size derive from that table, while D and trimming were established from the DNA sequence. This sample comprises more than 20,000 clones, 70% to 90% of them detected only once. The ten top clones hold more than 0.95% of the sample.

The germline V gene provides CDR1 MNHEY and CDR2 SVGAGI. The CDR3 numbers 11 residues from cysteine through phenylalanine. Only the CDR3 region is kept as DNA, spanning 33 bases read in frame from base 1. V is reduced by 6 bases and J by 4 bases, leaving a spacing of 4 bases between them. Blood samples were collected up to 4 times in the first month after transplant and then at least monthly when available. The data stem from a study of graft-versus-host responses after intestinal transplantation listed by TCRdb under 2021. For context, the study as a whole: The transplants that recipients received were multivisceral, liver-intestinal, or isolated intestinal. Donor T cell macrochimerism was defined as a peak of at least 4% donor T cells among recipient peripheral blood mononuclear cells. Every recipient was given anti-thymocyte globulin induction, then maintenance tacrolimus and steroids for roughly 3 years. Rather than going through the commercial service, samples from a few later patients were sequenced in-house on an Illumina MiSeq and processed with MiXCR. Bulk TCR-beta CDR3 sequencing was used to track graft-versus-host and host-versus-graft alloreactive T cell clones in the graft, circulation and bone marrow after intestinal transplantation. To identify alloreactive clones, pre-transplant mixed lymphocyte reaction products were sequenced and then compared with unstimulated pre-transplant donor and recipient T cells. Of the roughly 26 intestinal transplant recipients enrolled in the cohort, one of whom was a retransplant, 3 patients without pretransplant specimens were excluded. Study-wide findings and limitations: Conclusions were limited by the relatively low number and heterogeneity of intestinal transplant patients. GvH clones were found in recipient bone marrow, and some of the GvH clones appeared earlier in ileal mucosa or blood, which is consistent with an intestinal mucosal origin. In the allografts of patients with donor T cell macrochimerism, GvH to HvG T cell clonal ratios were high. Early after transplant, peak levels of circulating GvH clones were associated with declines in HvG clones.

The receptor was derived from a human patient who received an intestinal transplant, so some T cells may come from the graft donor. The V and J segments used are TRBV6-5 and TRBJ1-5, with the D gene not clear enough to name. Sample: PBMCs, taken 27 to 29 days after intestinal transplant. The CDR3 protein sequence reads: CASSHNQPQHF. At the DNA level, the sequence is TGTGCCAGCAGCCATAATCAGCCCCAGCATTTT.